A single sample gave rise to the 17 T cell receptor beta chains below, sequenced in a study of blood T cell repertoires in COVID-19. Some clones are missing from TCRdb's copy, which holds only in-frame ones; the method was immunoSEQ multiplex PCR. This table holds roughly 20,000 clones, around 84% found once. The sequencing sample was made of peripheral blood. The receptors were gathered from a human donor with active COVID-19. The donor label of this sample is uncertain.

This rearrangement joins TRBV27 to TRBJ1-5, with D possibly matching TRBD1 (5 bases). V lost 5 bases to trimming and J lost 4 bases, with 15 bases between them. This CDR3 is 15 amino acids long. CDR1 and CDR2 from the germline V gene are MNHEY and SMNVEV (reference sequence). CDR3 region: CASSQNGGLNQPQHF. For the CDR3, the DNA is TGTGCCAGCAGTCAAAACGGGGGTCTGAATCAGCCCCAGCATTTT.

V usage is TRBV7-2 and J usage is TRBJ2-3; 14 nucleotides match TRBD2. V lost 3 bases and J lost 4; bases outside the gene matches: 3. This CDR3 spans 16 amino acids. Germline CDR1 and CDR2: SGHTA and FQGNSA. CDR3 sequence reads: CASSLTTSGGADTQYF. The CDR3, as DNA: TGTGCCAGCAGCTTGACGACTAGCGGGGGGGCAGATACGCAGTATTTT.

The chain is built from TRBV18 and TRBJ2-7; D is possibly TRBD1 (5 bases). Germline V gene sequence: CDR1 KGHSH, CDR2 LQKENI. CDR3 length: 16 amino acids. The V end was cut by 3 bases, the J end by 0 bases, with 15 bases between. CDR3 in DNA: TGTGCCAGCTCACCCCTCTGGGGCCGGAACTCCTACGAGCAGTACTTC. Residues: CASSPLWGRNSYEQYF.

The rearrangement uses TRBV6-1 and TRBJ2-3, with a possible D match to TRBD2 (5 bases). Germline V gene data show CDR1 as MNHNS and CDR2 as SASEGT. V lost 2 bases to trimming and J lost 3 bases, with 12 bases between them. CDR3 size: 15 residues. Written as DNA, the CDR3 is TGTGCCAGCAGTGAACGGGGTAGGGTGACAGATACGCAGTATTTT. This codes for CASSERGRVTDTQYF.

In this sample, this clone turned up a few times. The chain combines TRBV6-6 with TRBJ1-6, with TRBD1 identical over 8 bases. This CDR3 spans 14 amino acids. Trimming cost V 6 bases and J 9 bases; bases outside gene matches: 7. Germline loops: CDR1 MNHNY, CDR2 SVGAGI (reference sequence). CDR3 protein: CASSRDRGSSPLHF. CDR3 nucleotide sequence: TGTGCCAGCAGCCGCGACAGGGGAAGTTCACCCCTCCACTTT.

The gene calls are TRBV5-8 and TRBJ2-3; possible D gene TRBD1, 6 bases. The CDR3 covers 18 residues. Trimming pared 4 bases from V and 2 bases from J, leaving 23 bases between. Germline values: CDR1 SGHTS, CDR2 YDEGEE. CDR3 sequence: CASSGGLDSTLLTDTQYF. The DNA of the CDR3 is TGTGCCAGCAGCGGGGGCCTGGACTCAACCCTTCTCACAGATACGCAGTATTTT.

The chain is built from TRBV18 and TRBJ1-1; 7 positions match TRBD1. Germline V gene lookup returns CDR1 KGHSH and CDR2 LQKENI. V gave up 6 bases and J gave up 2 bases; unmatched junction bases: 6. The CDR3 runs 14 residues. This CDR3 reads CASSEYRGNTEAFF. CDR3 DNA sequence: TGTGCCAGCTCCGAATACAGGGGAAACACTGAAGCTTTCTTT.

DNA of the CDR3: TGCGCCAGCAGCCAAGATGCCGCAGGGAAAATCTACGAGCAGTACTTC. Its protein is CASSQDAAGKIYEQYF. The rearrangement joins TRBV4-3 to TRBJ2-7, with a tentative D call TRBD1 (5 bases). The CDR3 runs 16 residues. Germline lookup yields CDR1 LGHNA and CDR2 YSLEER. V lost 0 bases and J 3 bases, leaving 15 bases between the germline ends.

This clone was counted a few times. V gene TRBV7-9 combines with J gene TRBJ1-2; the match to TRBD1 covers 10 bases. The J segment lost 5 bases and the V segment lost 0 bases, leaving 3 bases of the junction unmatched. The CDR3 contains 15 residues. Germline V gene lookup returns CDR1 SEHNR and CDR2 FQNEAQ (reference sequence). The CDR3 DNA sequence: TGTGCCAGCAGCTTAGCGGGACAGGGGTTTTATGGCTACACCTTC. Amino acid sequence: CASSLAGQGFYGYTF.

The gene calls are TRBV6-5 and TRBJ2-1, with TRBD1 identical over 7 bases. Germline V lookup: CDR1 MNHEY, CDR2 SVGAGI. Trimming took 0 bases from V and 5 from J; bases not matched to a gene: 7. There are 16 residues in the CDR3. Written as DNA, the CDR3 is TGTGCCAGCAGTTACTCGACGGGACAGAAGAACAATGAGCAGTTCTTC. Encoded protein: CASSYSTGQKNNEQFF.

This chain joins TRBV25-1 and TRBJ1-1; 11 positions match TRBD1. This CDR3 comprises 15 residues. Germline V gene lookup returns CDR1 MGHDK and CDR2 SYGVNS. V was clipped by 3 bases and J by 7 bases; unmatched bases: 7. This chain's CDR3 is CASSDGTGGFSEAFF. The CDR3 DNA follows: TGTGCCAGCAGTGATGGGACAGGGGGGTTTAGTGAAGCTTTCTTT.

V is TRBV12-3 or TRBV12-4 and J is TRBJ2-6; maybe TRBD2 (5 bases). This CDR3 is 13 amino acids long. Trimming left V 5 bases short and J 4 bases short, with 6 bases between. The CDR3 DNA reads TGTGCCAGCAGTCCGGGAGGGGCCAACGTCCTGACTTTC. Protein: CASSPGGANVLTF.

The chain has TRBV15 and TRBJ1-5, with D perhaps TRBD1 (5 bases). The germline V gene encodes CDR1 LNHNV and CDR2 YYDKDF (reference sequence). Between the trimmed V and J ends, which lost 1 base and 6 bases, there was a span of 13 bases. This CDR3 has 15 residues. The DNA of the CDR3 is TGTGCCACCAGCAGAGTGGGGGGAGGGAGTCAGCCCCAGCATTTT. This translates into CATSRVGGGSQPQHF.

The CDR3 loop is CASSLPAGRTDTQYF. The CDR3 DNA follows: TGTGCCAGCAGCTTGCCGGCGGGGCGCACAGATACGCAGTATTTT. The chain links TRBV5-6 to TRBJ2-3; TRBD2 might be the D (6 bases). The V gene's germline CDR1 is SGHDT and CDR2 YYEEEE. The length of the CDR3 is 15 residues. V lost 1 base and J lost 1, with 10 bases in between. The variable domain in full, completed from reference TRBV5-6 and TRBJ2-3, reads DAGVTQSPTHLIKTRGQQVTLRCSPKSGHDTVSWYQQALGQGPQFIFQYYEEEERQRGNFPDRFSGHQFPNYSSELNVNALLLGDSALYLCASSLPAGRTDTQYFGPGTRLTVL.

This chain connects TRBV5-6 to TRBJ2-4; TRBD2 aligns across 7 bases. CDR1 and CDR2 from the germline V gene are SGHDT and YYEEEE. The CDR3 contains 14 residues. The trim removed 4 bases at V and 4 bases at J, leaving 5 bases unmatched. The CDR3 here is CASSREAIKNIQYF. For the CDR3, the DNA is TGTGCCAGCAGCCGGGAGGCGATTAAAAACATTCAGTACTTC.

This CDR3 is CASSPSSYEQYF. The DNA of the CDR3 is TGTGCCAGTAGTCCTAGCTCCTACGAGCAGTACTTC. V gene TRBV19 combines with J gene TRBJ2-7, with no clear D. The CDR3 consists of 12 residues. Germline values: CDR1 LNHDA, CDR2 SQIVND (reference sequence). Trimming removed 5 bases at V and 0 bases at J, with 5 bases between.

The J gene is TRBJ1-4, the V gene TRBV9; TRBD1 might be the D (5 bases). The CDR3 sequence is 16 residues long. CDR1 and CDR2 from the germline V gene are SGDLS and YYNGEE. V lost 0 bases to trimming and J lost 4 bases, with 13 bases between them. In DNA, the CDR3 is TGTGCCAGCAGCGTAGGGTTCGGGGGAAATAATGAAAAACTGTTTTTT. Translating it yields CASSVGFGGNNEKLFF. Drawing the rest from reference TRBV9 and TRBJ1-4, the complete variable domain is DSGVTQTPKHLITATGQRVTLRCSPRSGDLSVYWYQQSLDQGLQFLIQYYNGEERAKGNILERFSAQQFPDLHSELNLSSLELGDSALYFCASSVGFGGNNEKLFFGSGTQLSVL.